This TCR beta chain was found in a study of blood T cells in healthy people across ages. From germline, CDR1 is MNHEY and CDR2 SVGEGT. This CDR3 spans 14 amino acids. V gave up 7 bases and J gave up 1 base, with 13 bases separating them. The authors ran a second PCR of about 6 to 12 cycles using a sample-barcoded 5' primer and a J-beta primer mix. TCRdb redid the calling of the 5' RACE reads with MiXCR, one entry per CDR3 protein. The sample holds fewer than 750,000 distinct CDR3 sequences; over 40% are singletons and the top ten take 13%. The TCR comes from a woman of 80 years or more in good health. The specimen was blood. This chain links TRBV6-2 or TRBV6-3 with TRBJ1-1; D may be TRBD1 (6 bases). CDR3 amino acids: CASTRDTANTEAFF. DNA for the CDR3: TGTGCCAGCACAAGGGACACCGCGAACACTGAAGCTTTCTTT.